Listed below are T cell receptor beta chains from one sample, sequenced in a study of T cells expressing NK-cell markers. Following a re-call of the 5' RACE reads, TCRdb has one entry per CDR3 protein and lacks DNA. The sample includes 350,000 to 500,000 distinct CDR3 sequences. The sequencing input was blood T cells: a sorted CD56 or NKG2C T cell subset, CD4+ or CD8+ T cells, or bulk PBMC T cells (not recorded which). These receptors came from a woman aged 18 to 75 in good health. The CDR3 runs from the conserved cysteine through the conserved F or W.

j_call v_call cdr3_aa
TRBJ1-1 TRBV7-2 CASSLVRPNTEAFF
TRBJ1-1 TRBV12-3/TRBV12-4 CASSLSPHRDNEAFF
TRBJ1-4 TRBV7-2 CASSSPDRGREKLFF
TRBJ2-5 TRBV7-2 CASSLGPIVETQYF
TRBJ2-1 TRBV6-1 CASSGGPPYNEQFF
TRBJ1-2 TRBV7-2 CASSPLGTGYGYTF
TRBJ2-3 TRBV20-1 CSAPAPIPLSTDTQYF
TRBJ1-2 TRBV25-1 CASSGLGLNYGYTF
TRBJ2-5 TRBV7-9 CASSSQGGQETQYF
TRBJ2-1 TRBV12-3/TRBV12-4 CASSNGLAGTSYNEQFF
TRBJ2-1 TRBV10-3 CAISAPGQYNEQFF
TRBJ1-5 TRBV4-3 CASSQEGGNQPQHF
TRBJ2-1 TRBV27 CASRSGSSYNEQFF
TRBJ2-1 TRBV30 CASTSASYNEQFF
TRBJ1-2 TRBV18 CASSPPTPKEGYTF
TRBJ1-4 TRBV6-1 CASSLGLSGEKLFF
TRBJ2-1 TRBV24-1 CATSDERGANEQFF
TRBJ1-5 TRBV12-3/TRBV12-4 CASSHKGSWIQPQHF
TRBJ1-1 TRBV2 CASSDKQGSGTEAFF
TRBJ2-1 TRBV29-1 CSVEDRLGEQFF
TRBJ1-5 TRBV12-3/TRBV12-4 CASSPSRLGAQPQHF
TRBJ2-6 TRBV12-3/TRBV12-4 CASSLEVKSSGANVLTF
TRBJ2-1 TRBV5-1 CASSQPPQGPGIRGEQFF
TRBJ2-2 TRBV7-6 CASSFTLQGTELFF
TRBJ1-4 TRBV5-5 CASSWSSRGPPTNEKLFF
TRBJ2-3 TRBV4-3 CASSPGTGADTQYF
TRBJ2-3 TRBV7-7 CASSLGTTTDTQYF
TRBJ2-3 TRBV29-1 CSVHPLTGSGTDTQYF
TRBJ2-5 TRBV30 CAWSPRDGWETQYF